This T cell receptor (beta chain) comes out of a study of regulatory T cells in long-lasting Graves disease. Study overall: Antithyroid drug intake by newly diagnosed Graves' patients had lasted under 3 months.

CDR3-region Arm-PCR and iRepertoire HTBI primers produced the TCR beta libraries. From the multiplex PCR reads, TCRdb called clonotypes with MiXCR, one entry per CDR3 protein. The sample lists over 350,000 distinct CDR3 sequences; 15% were seen once. Regarding time point: newly diagnosed GD, antithyroid drugs for less than 3 months. Extracted PBMC RNA gave rise to the TCR library. Germline CDR1 is LGHNA and CDR2 is YNFKEQ. The CDR3 is 14 amino acids. The trim removed 5 bases at V and 6 bases at J, leaving 5 bases unmatched. The sample also formed part of further work on T cells in Graves' hyperthyroidism and ophthalmopathy.

The input for sequencing was peripheral blood mononuclear cells (PBMCs), taken at new diagnosis, from a patient treated with antithyroid drugs. The chain links TRBV4-2 to TRBJ1-4; 8 bases line up with TRBD1. The TCR originated in a woman in her forties with Graves disease. CDR3 loop: CASSIRTGYEKLFF. The CDR3 nucleotides read TGTGCCAGCAGCATCAGGACAGGGTATGAAAAACTGTTTTTT.